This T cell receptor (beta chain) was captured in a study of blood T cell repertoires in COVID-19. Study overall: The United States, Italy and Spain supplied acute and convalescent COVID-19 samples. The analysed material was cDNA or gDNA that came from T cells, B-cell-depleted T cells, or PBMCs.

As processed by the authors: Estimation of nucleated cell counts was performed using reference gene primer amplification. Sequencing was performed with immunoSEQ multiplex PCR; in TCRdb, only in-frame clones are kept and a portion is missing. The V and J calls and clone size are taken from that table; D and trimming were inferred from the DNA. Of about 130,000 clones listed, around 85% are singletons. In germline, CDR1 is ENHRY, CDR2 SYGVKD. CDR3 size: 13 residues. Between the trimmed V and J ends, which lost 8 bases and 7 bases, there was a span of 12 bases. This clone appeared a single time. The sequenced sample consisted of peripheral blood. The chain couples TRBV10-3 to TRBJ1-6; D gene ambiguous. The clonotype was recovered from a woman in her forties or fifties with acute or convalescent COVID-19. CDR3 DNA sequence: TGTGCCATCGCCCAACAGATAAATTCACCCCTCCACTTT. It yields the protein CAIAQQINSPLHF.